This T cell receptor (beta chain) was identified during a study of control samples from healthy donors and cancer patients. V lost 7 bases, J lost 7 bases, and 9 bases stayed unmatched. Germline V gives CDR1 LNHDA, CDR2 SQIVND (reference sequence). The CDR3 runs to 14 residues. TCRdb's copy holds only in-frame clones and misses some; the assay was immunoSEQ multiplex PCR. The table lists tens of thousands of clones, just over 90% of them singletons, with just under 0.8% in the top ten. This chain connects TRBV19 to TRBJ1-4; TRBD1 aligns across 7 bases. The sequence was collected from a man between 25 and 39 years old with colorectal cancer. Sample: PBMCs. CDR3 region: CASTDRDVGEKLFF. The CDR3 nucleotides are TGTGCCAGTACCGACAGGGATGTCGGTGAAAAACTGTTTTTT.